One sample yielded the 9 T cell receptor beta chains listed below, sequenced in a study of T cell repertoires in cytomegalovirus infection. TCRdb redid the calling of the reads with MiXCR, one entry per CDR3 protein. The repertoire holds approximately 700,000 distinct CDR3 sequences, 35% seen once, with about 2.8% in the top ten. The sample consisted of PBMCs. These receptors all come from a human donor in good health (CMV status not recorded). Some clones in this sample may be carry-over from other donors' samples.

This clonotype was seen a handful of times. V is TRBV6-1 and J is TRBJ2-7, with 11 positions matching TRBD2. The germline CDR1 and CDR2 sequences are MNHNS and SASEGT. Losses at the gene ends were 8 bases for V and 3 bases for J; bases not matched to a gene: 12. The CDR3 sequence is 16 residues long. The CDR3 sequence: CASGKTGTSGFYEQYF. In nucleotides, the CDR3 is TGTGCCAGCGGAAAAACCGGGACTAGCGGTTTCTACGAGCAGTACTTC.

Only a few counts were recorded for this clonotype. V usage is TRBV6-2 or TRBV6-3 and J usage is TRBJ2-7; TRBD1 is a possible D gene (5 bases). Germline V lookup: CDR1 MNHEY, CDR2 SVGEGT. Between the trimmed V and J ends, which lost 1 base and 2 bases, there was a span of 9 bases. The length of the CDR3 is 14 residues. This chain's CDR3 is CASSYYPGTYEQYF. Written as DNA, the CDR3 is TGTGCCAGCAGTTACTACCCAGGGACCTACGAGCAGTACTTC.

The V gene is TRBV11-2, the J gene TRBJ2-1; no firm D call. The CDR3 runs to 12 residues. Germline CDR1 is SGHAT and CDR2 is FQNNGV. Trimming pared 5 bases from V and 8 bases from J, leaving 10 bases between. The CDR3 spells CASSPDRYEQFF. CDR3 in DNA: TGTGCCAGCAGCCCGGATAGATATGAGCAGTTCTTC. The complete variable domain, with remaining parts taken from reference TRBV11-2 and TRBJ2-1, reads EAGVAQSPRYKIIEKRQSVAFWCNPISGHATLYWYQQILGQGPKLLIQFQNNGVVDDSQLPKDRFSAERLKGVDSTLKIQPAKLEDSAVYLCASSPDRYEQFFGPGTRLTVL.

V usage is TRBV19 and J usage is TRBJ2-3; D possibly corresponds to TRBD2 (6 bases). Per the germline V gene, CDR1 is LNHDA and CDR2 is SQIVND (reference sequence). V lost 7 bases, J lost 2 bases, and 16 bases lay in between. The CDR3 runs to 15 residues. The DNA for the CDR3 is TGTGCCAGTAAAGTACGGGACTGGGACACAGATACGCAGTATTTT. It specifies CASKVRDWDTDTQYF.

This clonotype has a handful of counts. CDR3 amino acids: CASSRRPGIHEQYF. For the CDR3, the DNA is TGTGCCAGCAGCCGGCGGCCGGGAATCCACGAGCAGTACTTC. The genes are TRBV28 and TRBJ2-7, with a tentative D call TRBD2 (5 bases). From germline, CDR1 is MDHEN and CDR2 SYDVKM. The CDR3 sequence is 14 residues long. V lost 6 bases and J lost 5, with 17 bases in between.

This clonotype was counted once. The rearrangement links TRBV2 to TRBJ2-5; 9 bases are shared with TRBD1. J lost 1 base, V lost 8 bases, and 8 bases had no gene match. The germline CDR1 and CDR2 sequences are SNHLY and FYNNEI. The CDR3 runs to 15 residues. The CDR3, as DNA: TGTGCCAGCCACGGCTTGGGACAGGGCCAAGAGACCCAGTACTTC. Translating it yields CASHGLGQGQETQYF.

The DNA for the CDR3 is TGTGCCAGCAGCTTATCGGGCGGGGGAAGATACACCGGGGAGCTGTTTTTT. Translation gives CASSLSGGGRYTGELFF. This chain links TRBV7-6 with TRBJ2-2; 7 bases are a match to TRBD2. The CDR3 is 17 amino acids. The ends lost 2 bases at V and 3 bases at J; junction bases unmatched: 9. The V gene's germline CDR1 is SGHVS and CDR2 FNYEAQ.

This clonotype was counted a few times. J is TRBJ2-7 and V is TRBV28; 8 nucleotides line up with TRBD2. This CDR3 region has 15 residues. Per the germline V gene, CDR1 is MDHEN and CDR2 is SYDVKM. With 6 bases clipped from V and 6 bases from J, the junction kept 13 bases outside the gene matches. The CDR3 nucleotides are TGTGCCAGCAGCCTCGACTTGAGCGGGAGAGTCGAGCAGTACTTC. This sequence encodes CASSLDLSGRVEQYF.

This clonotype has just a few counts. CDR3 residues: CASSLEVFGRRPEQYF. CDR3 nucleotides: TGTGCCAGCAGCTTAGAGGTTTTCGGCAGGCGGCCCGAGCAGTACTTC. The chain couples TRBV11-1 to TRBJ2-7; D gene uncertain. The CDR3 is made up of 16 amino acids. Germline values: CDR1 SGHAT, CDR2 FQDESV (reference sequence). V lost 1 base to trimming and J lost 6 bases, with 19 bases between them. The complete variable domain, with remaining parts taken from reference TRBV11-1 and TRBJ2-7, reads EAEVAQSPRYKITEKSQAVAFWCDPISGHATLYWYRQILGQGPELLVQFQDESVVDDSQLPKDRFSAERLKGVDSTLKIQPAELGDSAMYLCASSLEVFGRRPEQYFGPGTRLTVT.